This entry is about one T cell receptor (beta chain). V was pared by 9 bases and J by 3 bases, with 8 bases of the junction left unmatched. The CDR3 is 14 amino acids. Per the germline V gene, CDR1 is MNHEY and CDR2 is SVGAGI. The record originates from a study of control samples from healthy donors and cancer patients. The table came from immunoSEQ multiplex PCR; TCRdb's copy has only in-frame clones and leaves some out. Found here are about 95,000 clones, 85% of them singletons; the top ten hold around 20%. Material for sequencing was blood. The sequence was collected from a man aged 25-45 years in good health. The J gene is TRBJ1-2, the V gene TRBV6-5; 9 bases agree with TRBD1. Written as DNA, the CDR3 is TGTGCCAGTTTCGACAGGGGGTTTCACTATGGCTACACCTTC. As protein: CASFDRGFHYGYTF.